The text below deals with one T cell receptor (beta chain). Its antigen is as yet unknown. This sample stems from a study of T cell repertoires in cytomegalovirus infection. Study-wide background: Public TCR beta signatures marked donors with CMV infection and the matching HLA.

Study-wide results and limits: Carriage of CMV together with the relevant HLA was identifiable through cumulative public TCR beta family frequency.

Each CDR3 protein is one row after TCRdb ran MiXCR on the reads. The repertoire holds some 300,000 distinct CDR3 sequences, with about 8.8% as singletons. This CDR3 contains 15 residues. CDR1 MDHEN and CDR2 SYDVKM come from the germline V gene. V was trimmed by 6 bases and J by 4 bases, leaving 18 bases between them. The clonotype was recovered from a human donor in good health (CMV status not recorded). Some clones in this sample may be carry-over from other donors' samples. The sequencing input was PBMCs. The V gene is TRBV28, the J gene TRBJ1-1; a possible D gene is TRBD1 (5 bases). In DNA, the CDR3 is TGTGCCAGCAGCAAAACTCGCAGGGTGAGCACTGAAGCTTTCTTT. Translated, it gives CASSKTRRVSTEAFF.